The rows below give T cell receptor beta chains drawn from one sample of a study of CD8 T cells in Susac syndrome. TCRdb re-derived calls from the immunoSEQ multiplex PCR reads in MiXCR, one entry per CDR3 protein. The sample lists approximately 190,000 distinct CDR3 sequences, approximately 93% occurring once. The sequenced sample was CD4+ T cells from PBMCs. Receptor source: a human donor in good health. Both conserved end residues are part of each CDR3. The D gene is left open where the match is weak. A row's size may be missing; if present it is once, few, many or a size class.

13	-	TRBV6-5	TRBJ2-2	few	CASSYPGTGELFF	TGTGCCAGCAGTTACCCCGGCACCGGGGAGCTGTTTTTT
15	TRBD1	TRBV18	TRBJ1-2	-	CASSLQGASSYGYTF	TGTGCCAGCTCATTGCAGGGGGCCTCCTCGTATGGCTACACCTTC
14	-	TRBV5-1	TRBJ1-1	-	CASSRLLGNTEAFF	TGCGCCAGCAGCCGTTTATTGGGGAACACTGAAGCTTTCTTT
16	-	TRBV3-1	TRBJ2-2	-	CASSQRLAMNTGELFF	TGTGCCAGCAGCCAAAGGCTAGCGATGAACACCGGGGAGCTGTTTTTT
12	TRBD2	TRBV12-3/TRBV12-4	TRBJ2-5	-	CASSPGLAGPHF	TGTGCCAGCAGCCCGGGACTAGCGGGGCCCCACTTC
17	-	TRBV20-1	TRBJ1-5	-	CSARDHGGRVGNQPQHF	TGCAGTGCTAGAGATCATGGGGGGCGGGTAGGCAATCAGCCCCAGCATTTT
17	-	TRBV3-1	TRBJ2-3	-	CASSQPYDWGYTDTQYF	TGTGCCAGCAGCCAACCCTATGACTGGGGGTACACAGATACGCAGTATTTT
14	TRBD1	TRBV6-2/TRBV6-3	TRBJ1-1	-	CASRNDRVNTEAFF	TGTGCCAGCAGAAACGACAGGGTGAACACTGAAGCTTTCTTT
11	TRBD1	TRBV29-1	TRBJ1-1	-	CSVLTGAEAFF	TGCAGCGTCCTGACAGGGGCTGAAGCTTTCTTT
15	TRBD2	TRBV20-1	TRBJ2-3	-	CSAQAEAGYTDTQYF	TGCAGTGCCCAGGCCGAAGCGGGGTACACAGATACGCAGTATTTT
13	-	TRBV10-3	TRBJ1-1	-	CAISERQKGEAFF	TGTGCCATCAGTGAGAGGCAGAAGGGAGAAGCTTTCTTT
16	-	TRBV20-1	TRBJ1-6	-	CSASGDAGSYNSPLHF	TGCAGTGCTAGCGGGGACGCCGGTTCCTATAATTCACCCCTCCACTTT
14	TRBD2	TRBV5-1	TRBJ2-7	-	CASSESGGAFEQYF	TGCGCCAGCAGCGAGAGCGGGGGGGCCTTCGAGCAGTACTTC
14	TRBD1	TRBV2	TRBJ2-5	-	CASNPNRGDGTQYF	TGTGCCAGCAACCCGAACAGGGGAGATGGGACCCAGTACTTC
12	-	TRBV4-1	TRBJ1-4	-	CASTLGIGKPFF	TGCGCCAGCACCCTCGGAATTGGGAAACCGTTTTTT
16	-	TRBV4-3	TRBJ2-2	-	CASSQVGGWETGELFF	TGCGCCAGCAGCCAAGTTGGAGGGTGGGAGACCGGGGAGCTGTTTTTT
16	TRBD2	TRBV5-1	TRBJ2-3	-	CASSFAGTINTDTQYF	TGCGCCAGCAGCTTCGCCGGGACTATAAATACAGATACGCAGTATTTT
14	TRBD2	TRBV2	TRBJ2-3	-	CASSLSGGADTQYF	TGTGCCAGCAGCCTTAGCGGGGGGGCCGATACGCAGTATTTT
13	-	TRBV12-3/TRBV12-4	TRBJ1-2	-	CASSEDRVGGYTF	TGTGCCAGCAGTGAAGACAGAGTGGGCGGCTACACCTTC
13	-	TRBV29-1	TRBJ2-3	-	CSALGHHTDTQYF	TGCAGCGCCCTGGGGCATCACACAGATACGCAGTATTTT
13	-	TRBV11-3	TRBJ1-1	-	CASSLDGGTEAFF	TGTGCCAGCAGCTTAGATGGGGGTACTGAAGCTTTCTTT
16	-	TRBV30	TRBJ1-3	once	CAWSPTSGSQGNTIYF	TGTGCCTGGAGTCCCACCTCGGGAAGTCAAGGAAACACCATATATTTT
16	-	TRBV4-2	TRBJ2-1	-	CASSQDGGNQDNEQFF	TGTGCCAGCAGCCAAGATGGGGGGAATCAGGACAATGAGCAGTTCTTC
15	TRBD1	TRBV5-4	TRBJ1-2	-	CASSFGTAFNYGYTF	TGTGCCAGCAGCTTCGGGACAGCCTTTAACTATGGCTACACCTTC
12	-	TRBV27	TRBJ2-7	-	CASSSRGYEQYF	TGTGCCAGCAGTTCCAGGGGTTACGAGCAGTACTTC
16	-	TRBV18	TRBJ1-2	-	CASSPTAARGKDGYTF	TGTGCCAGCTCACCAACAGCAGCCAGAGGGAAGGATGGCTACACCTTC
15	TRBD2	TRBV27	TRBJ2-2	-	CASSFRRGASGELFF	TGTGCCAGCAGTTTTCGGCGGGGGGCCTCCGGGGAGCTGTTTTTT
12	-	TRBV7-9	TRBJ2-1	-	CASSPAGSVEFF	TGTGCCAGCAGCCCCGCAGGGAGCGTGGAGTTCTTC
12	TRBD1	TRBV28	TRBJ1-1	-	CASRTGALEAFF	TGTGCCAGCAGGACAGGGGCCCTGGAAGCTTTCTTT
16	TRBD2	TRBV7-6	TRBJ2-3	-	CASSRAALAGIGTQYF	TGTGCCAGCAGCCGCGCCGCTCTAGCGGGAATCGGTACGCAGTATTTT
15	TRBD2	TRBV10-3	TRBJ2-2	-	CATRLAGGTTGELFF	TGTGCCACCCGACTAGCGGGGGGGACTACCGGGGAGCTGTTTTTT
14	-	TRBV6-1	TRBJ1-1	-	CASIAGAQTTEAFF	TGTGCCAGCATTGCAGGGGCCCAAACGACTGAAGCTTTCTTT
15	-	TRBV15	TRBJ2-2	-	CATSRDRDKTGELFF	TGTGCCACCAGCAGAGATAGGGACAAGACCGGGGAGCTGTTTTTT
17	-	TRBV4-2	TRBJ1-4	-	CASSQDWGSSDSEKLFF	TGTGCCAGCAGCCAAGATTGGGGTTCCTCGGACAGTGAAAAACTGTTTTTT
16	-	TRBV6-2/TRBV6-3	TRBJ2-6	-	CASSYSGQFGANVLTF	TGTGCCAGCAGTTACTCAGGACAGTTTGGGGCCAACGTCCTGACTTTC
15	-	TRBV6-2/TRBV6-3	TRBJ2-3	-	CASSGHWVLPDTQYF	TGTGCCAGCAGTGGACATTGGGTCCTTCCAGATACGCAGTATTTT
14	TRBD1	TRBV9	TRBJ2-2	-	CASGQGINTGELFF	TGTGCCAGCGGACAGGGGATAAACACCGGGGAGCTGTTTTTT
18	TRBD2	TRBV10-3	TRBJ2-5	-	CAIRRGLAGDSRGETQYF	TGTGCCATCAGGAGAGGGCTTGCGGGGGACTCACGGGGGGAGACCCAGTACTTC
12	-	TRBV20-1	TRBJ1-1	-	CSAGAVNTEAFF	TGCAGTGCAGGGGCCGTGAACACTGAAGCTTTCTTT
15	TRBD1	TRBV24-1	TRBJ1-2	-	CATSGTGMSHYGYTF	TGTGCCACCAGCGGGACAGGCATGAGCCACTATGGCTACACCTTC
14	-	TRBV27	TRBJ1-2	-	CASSLIGVDKGYTF	TGTGCCAGCAGTCTTATCGGTGTGGATAAAGGCTACACCTTC
14	TRBD1	TRBV7-3	TRBJ1-2	-	CASSSTGGPYGYTF	TGTGCCAGCAGCTCGACAGGGGGCCCCTATGGCTACACCTTC
15	TRBD1	TRBV7-3	TRBJ1-1	once	CASSPNNDRGTEAFF	TGTGCCAGCAGCCCTAATAACGACAGGGGCACTGAAGCTTTCTTT
15	TRBD1	TRBV20-1	TRBJ1-1	-	CSFLRPQGAGTEAFF	TGCAGTTTCTTGCGGCCACAGGGGGCGGGCACTGAAGCTTTCTTT
17	-	TRBV19	TRBJ1-1	once	CASKRPQQGNMNTEAFF	TGTGCCAGTAAGCGTCCACAACAGGGAAACATGAACACTGAAGCTTTCTTT